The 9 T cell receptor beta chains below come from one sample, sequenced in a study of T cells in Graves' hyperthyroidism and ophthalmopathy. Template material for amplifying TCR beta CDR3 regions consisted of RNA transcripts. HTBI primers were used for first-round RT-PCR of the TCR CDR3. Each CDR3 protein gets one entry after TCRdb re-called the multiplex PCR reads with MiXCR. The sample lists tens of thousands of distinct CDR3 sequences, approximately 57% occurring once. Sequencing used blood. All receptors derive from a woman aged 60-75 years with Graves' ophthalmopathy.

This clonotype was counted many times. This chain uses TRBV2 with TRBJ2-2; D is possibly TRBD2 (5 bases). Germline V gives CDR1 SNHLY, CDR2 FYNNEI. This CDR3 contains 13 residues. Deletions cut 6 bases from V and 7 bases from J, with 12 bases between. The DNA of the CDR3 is TGTGCCAGCAGGAGGACTTTTAACGGGGAGCTGTTTTTT. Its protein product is CASRRTFNGELFF.

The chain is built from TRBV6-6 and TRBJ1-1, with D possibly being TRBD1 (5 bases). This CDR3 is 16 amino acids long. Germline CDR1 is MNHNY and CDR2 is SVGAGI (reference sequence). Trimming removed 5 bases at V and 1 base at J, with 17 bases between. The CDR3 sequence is CASSGGLAGENTEAFF. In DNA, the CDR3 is TGTGCCAGCAGTGGGGGACTAGCGGGGGAGAACACTGAAGCTTTCTTT.

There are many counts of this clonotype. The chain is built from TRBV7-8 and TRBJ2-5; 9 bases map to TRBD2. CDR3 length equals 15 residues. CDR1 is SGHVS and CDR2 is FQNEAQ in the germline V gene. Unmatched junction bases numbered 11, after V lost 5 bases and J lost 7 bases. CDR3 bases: TGTGCCAGCAGCCCGCGGGGGGGGGGAGGGGTGACCCAGTACTTC. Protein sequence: CASSPRGGGGVTQYF.

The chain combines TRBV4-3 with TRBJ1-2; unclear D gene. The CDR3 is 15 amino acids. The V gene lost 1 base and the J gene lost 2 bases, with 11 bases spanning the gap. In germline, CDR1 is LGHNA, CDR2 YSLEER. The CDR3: CASSQGNGNNYGYTF. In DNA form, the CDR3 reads TGCGCCAGCAGCCAAGGTAACGGGAACAACTATGGCTACACCTTC.

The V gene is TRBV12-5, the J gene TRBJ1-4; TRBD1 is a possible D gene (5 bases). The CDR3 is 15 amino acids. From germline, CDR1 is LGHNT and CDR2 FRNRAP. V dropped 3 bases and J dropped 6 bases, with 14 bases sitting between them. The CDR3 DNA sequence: TGTGCTAGTGGTTTTCCCCTGTGGGGCGATGAAAAACTGTTTTTT. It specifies CASGFPLWGDEKLFF.

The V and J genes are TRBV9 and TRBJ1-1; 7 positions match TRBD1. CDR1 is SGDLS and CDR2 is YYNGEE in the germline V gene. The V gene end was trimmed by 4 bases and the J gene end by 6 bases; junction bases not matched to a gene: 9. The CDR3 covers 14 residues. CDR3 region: CASSTTGVGSEAFF. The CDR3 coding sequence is TGTGCCAGCAGCACCACAGGGGTGGGTTCTGAAGCTTTCTTT.

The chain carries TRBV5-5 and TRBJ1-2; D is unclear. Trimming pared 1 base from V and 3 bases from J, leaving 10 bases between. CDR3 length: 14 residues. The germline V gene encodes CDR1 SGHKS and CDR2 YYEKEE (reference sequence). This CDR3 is CASSLSAAYYGYTF. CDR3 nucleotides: TGTGCCAGCAGCTTGTCGGCAGCCTACTATGGCTACACCTTC.

For the CDR3, the DNA is TGTGCCAGCAGTGAACAGGGGGACTACAATGAGCAGTACTTC. This codes for CASSEQGDYNEQYF. The chain carries TRBV6-1 and TRBJ2-7; D is perhaps TRBD1 or TRBD2 (7 bases each). Germline V gene sequence: CDR1 MNHNS, CDR2 SASEGT. V lost 2 bases to trimming and J lost 7 bases, with 15 bases between them. The CDR3 sequence is 14 residues long.

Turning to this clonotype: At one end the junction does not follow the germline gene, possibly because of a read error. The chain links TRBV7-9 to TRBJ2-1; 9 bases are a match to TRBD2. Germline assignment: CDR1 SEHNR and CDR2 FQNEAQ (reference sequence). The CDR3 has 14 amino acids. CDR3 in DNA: TGTGCCAGCAGCCTAGCGGGGTTTTTGGGTGAGCAGTTCTTC. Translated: CASSLAGFLGEQFF. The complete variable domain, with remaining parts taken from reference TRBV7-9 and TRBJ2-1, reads DTGVSQNPRHKITKRGQNVTFRCDPISEHNRLYWYRQTLGQGPEFLTYFQNEAQLEKSRLLSDRFSAERPKGSFSTLEIQRTEQGDSAMYLCASSLAGFLGEQFFGPGTRLTVL.